This T cell receptor (beta chain) originates from a study of memory CD4+ T cells and cytomegalovirus serostatus. Overall study: This sample comes from healthy Belgian adults, about nine CMV seropositive, approximately 25 seronegative.

This CDR3 comprises 14 residues. After removal of 6 bases from V and 4 bases from J, the junction contained 7 bases not matched to a gene. CDR1 is LNHDA and CDR2 is SQIVND in the germline V gene (reference sequence). The sort gate was single viable CD3+CD4+CD8-CD45RO+ cells for memory CD4+ T cells. Generated by immunoSEQ multiplex PCR, the TCRdb table keeps only in-frame clones and is missing some. The sample comprises tens of thousands of clones, 65% to 85% of which are singletons, and 0.5% to 0.6% rests with the top ten. The V gene is TRBV19, the J gene TRBJ2-7, with 9 nucleotides matching TRBD1. The material sequenced was memory CD4+ T cells from blood. The receptor's source is an adult in good health and CMV-seronegative. CDR3 bases: TGTGCCAGTAGGCAACAGGGGGCCCCTTACGAGCAGTACTTC. Residues: CASRQQGAPYEQYF.